This TCR beta chain was captured by sequencing in a study of T cell responses to AZD1222 COVID-19 vaccine. Generated by immunoSEQ multiplex PCR, the TCRdb table keeps only in-frame clones and is missing some. The sample includes around 78,000 clones, around 90% seen only once; the top ten take about 4.9%. Note on this clone: The antigen is unknown.

This CDR3 is 16 amino acids long. CDR1 and CDR2 from the germline V gene are MNHEY and SVGEGT. V dropped 0 bases and J dropped 3 bases, with 15 bases sitting between them. General study results and limits: Dominant at 160-218 and 743-854, vaccine-associated CD4 TCRs also spanned spike.

The TCR comes from an adult in good health. The source material was peripheral blood, sampled on day 0 of MenACWY control vaccination. The V gene is TRBV6-2 or TRBV6-3, the J gene TRBJ2-7, with D possibly matching TRBD2 (6 bases). CDR3 DNA sequence: TGTGCCAGCAGTTACTCGGGGGGACCACGTTTCTACGAGCAGTACTTC. Translated: CASSYSGGPRFYEQYF.